These 12 T cell receptor beta chains were all obtained from the same sample, sequenced in a study of T cell responses to AZD1222 COVID-19 vaccine. Data came from immunoSEQ multiplex PCR; TCRdb stores just in-frame clones and leaves some out. The table lists about 88,000 clones, 85% to 90% of them singletons, with roughly 4% in the top ten. The sequencing used peripheral blood, collected on day 0 of AZD1222 vaccination. These receptors were collected from an adult in good health.

The chain joins TRBV10-2 to TRBJ2-1, with TRBD2 matching 8 bases. J gave up 4 bases and V 8 bases, and 7 bases lay outside the gene matches. The CDR3 has 14 amino acids. Germline V gene lookup returns CDR1 WSHSY and CDR2 SAAADI. Here the CDR3 DNA reads TGCGCCAGCCTGGGAGCGGGGGTGTACAATGAGCAGTTCTTC. Protein product: CASLGAGVYNEQFF.

The rearrangement uses TRBV9 and TRBJ1-3; D possibly corresponds to TRBD1 (5 bases). The CDR3 is made up of 15 amino acids. The germline gives CDR1 SGDLS, CDR2 YYNGEE. V was shortened by 2 bases and J by 0 bases, with 9 bases between the two germline ends. The CDR3 sequence is CASSVGTVSGNTIYF. CDR3 nucleotide sequence: TGTGCCAGCAGCGTGGGGACTGTCTCTGGAAACACCATATATTTT.

The chain is built from TRBV18 and TRBJ2-7, with 9 bases identical to TRBD1. After removal of 4 bases from V and 3 bases from J, the junction contained 7 bases not matched to a gene. This CDR3 spans 15 amino acids. Germline V CDR1 and CDR2: KGHSH, LQKENI. The DNA for the CDR3 is TGTGCCAGCTCACACGGGACAGGGAGTAACTACGAGCAGTACTTC. This translates into CASSHGTGSNYEQYF.

The chain links TRBV3-1 (or the pseudogene TRBV3-2) to TRBJ1-5, with no clear D. Trimming removed 3 bases at V and 0 bases at J, with 6 bases between. Germline V gene data show CDR1 as LGHDT and CDR2 as YNNKEL (reference sequence). CDR3 size: 14 residues. CDR3 bases: TGTGCCAGCAGCCAGGGGTATAGCAATCAGCCCCAGCATTTT. Its translation: CASSQGYSNQPQHF.

The CDR3 DNA reads as TGTGCCAGCAGCTTCAGCGGGGGGGGCTCCTACGAGCAGTACTTC. Translated: CASSFSGGGSYEQYF. This sequence joins TRBV9 and TRBJ2-7; 10 bases agree with TRBD2. V dropped 4 bases and J dropped 0; count of bases not matched to a gene: 4. The CDR3 covers 15 residues. CDR1 is SGDLS, CDR2 YYNGEE, per germline.

The chain combines TRBV4-2 with TRBJ2-7; TRBD2 matches 10 bases. This CDR3 region has 16 residues. V lost 1 base and J lost 1; bases outside the gene matches: 4. Germline V gene data show CDR1 as LGHNA and CDR2 as YNFKEQ. The CDR3 loop is CASSQGSSGGSYEQYF. The CDR3 DNA follows: TGTGCCAGCAGCCAAGGATCTAGCGGGGGTTCCTACGAGCAGTACTTC.

The count of this clone is one. This chain joins TRBV12-5 and TRBJ1-5; TRBD1 matches at 7 bases. Per the germline V gene, CDR1 is LGHNT and CDR2 is FRNRAP. The J segment lost 5 bases and the V segment lost 5 bases, leaving 18 bases of the junction unmatched. The CDR3 spans 18 residues. CDR3 nucleotide sequence: TGTGCTAGTGGTCGGAAAGCCTCGACAGGGAAAGGGGATCAGCCCCAGCATTTT. This encodes CASGRKASTGKGDQPQHF.

The rearrangement joins TRBV18 to TRBJ1-1; weak D call: TRBD1 (5 bases). The CDR3 covers 15 residues. Germline V gene data show CDR1 as KGHSH and CDR2 as LQKENI. V gave up 3 bases and J gave up 0 bases, with 11 bases separating them. CDR3: CASSPDQTVNTEAFF. CDR3 in DNA: TGTGCCAGCTCACCTGACCAGACAGTGAACACTGAAGCTTTCTTT.

This clone was observed once. The chain combines TRBV7-2 with TRBJ2-7; the match to TRBD1 covers 10 bases. Germline CDR1 reads SGHTA; CDR2 reads FQGNSA. This CDR3 is 15 amino acids long. The junction had 10 bases not matched to a gene; V was cut back by 5 bases and J by 6 bases. CDR3 in DNA: TGTGCCAGCAGCCCACTCGGGACAGGGGATATCGAGCAGTACTTC. The encoded protein is CASSPLGTGDIEQYF.

The chain joins TRBV5-8 to TRBJ2-3; D unresolved. Trimming shortened V by 3 bases and J by 4 bases, and 12 bases separated the two germline ends. CDR1 is SGHTS, CDR2 YDEGEE, per germline. The length of the CDR3 is 14 residues. The CDR3 DNA reads TGTGCCAGCAGCTACAGCTTCTTATCAGATACGCAGTATTTT. Translated: CASSYSFLSDTQYF.

V is TRBV27 and J is TRBJ2-7; 7 nucleotides match TRBD1. The ends lost 6 bases at V and 0 bases at J; junction bases unmatched: 14. Germline V gene data show CDR1 as MNHEY and CDR2 as SMNVEV (reference sequence). The CDR3 is 17 amino acids. This CDR3 reads CASRFSPGTEYSYEQYF. CDR3 DNA: TGTGCCAGCAGATTTTCGCCCGGGACAGAGTACTCCTACGAGCAGTACTTC.

The chain links TRBV10-3 to TRBJ1-1; possibly TRBD1 for D (6 bases). Trimming removed 6 bases from V and 7 bases from J, with 12 bases in between. CDR3 length: 12 residues. Germline V CDR1 and CDR2: ENHRY, SYGVKD. CDR3 in DNA: TGTGCCATCAGGGACAGACAACTTGAAGCTTTCTTT. Translating it yields CAIRDRQLEAFF.